A selection of T cell receptor beta chains follows, all from one sample in a study of OX40 agonist ivuxolimab in advanced cancers. Method: immunoSEQ multiplex PCR; TCRdb's copy keeps in-frame clones and lacks some. Here the sample spans nearly 50,000 clones, around 87% being singletons. Sequencing was performed on CD4+ or CD8+ T cells sorted from blood, taken in a trial of the OX40 agonist ivuxolimab. The receptors come from an adult with an advanced solid tumor such as melanoma, head and neck, liver or kidney cancer. Each CDR3 is given with its conserved first and last residue. A D gene is named only where the DNA matches it firmly. Where a row states a size, it is once, few, many or the class of an expanded clone; other rows omit it.

TRBV9	TRBJ2-3	-	-	CASSVGLLDTQYF	TGTGCCAGCAGCGTGGGACTGTTAGATACGCAGTATTTT
TRBV10-1	TRBJ2-1	-	-	CASRRGNEQFF	TGCGCCAGCAGGAGGGGGAATGAGCAGTTCTTC
TRBV18	TRBJ2-7	TRBD1	-	CASSPPRDSREQYF	TGTGCCAGCTCACCACCTCGGGACAGTAGGGAGCAGTACTTC
TRBV29-1	TRBJ1-1	-	-	CSVSGANTEAFF	TGCAGCGTTTCAGGGGCGAACACTGAAGCTTTCTTT
TRBV5-1	TRBJ1-5	-	-	CASSLGTGGGWQPQHF	TGCGCCAGCAGCTTGGGGACTGGAGGGGGATGGCAGCCCCAGCATTTT
TRBV19	TRBJ2-1	-	-	CASSSLRTEIYNEQFF	TGTGCCAGTAGTAGCTTGAGGACAGAGATCTACAATGAGCAGTTCTTC
TRBV7-6	TRBJ1-2	-	-	CASSEGTGGYGYTF	TGTGCCAGCAGCGAAGGAACGGGGGGCTATGGCTACACCTTC
TRBV21-1	TRBJ1-4	-	-	CASTKEKLFF	TGTGCCAGCACGAAAGAAAAACTGTTTTTT
TRBV5-4	TRBJ1-1	-	once	CASSPGGSNVNTEAFF	TGTGCCAGCAGCCCCGGCGGGTCGAATGTGAACACTGAAGCTTTCTTT
TRBV2	TRBJ2-7	-	-	CASSEAAASSYEQYF	TGTGCCAGCAGTGAAGCAGCGGCCAGCTCCTACGAGCAGTACTTC
TRBV30	TRBJ1-1	-	-	CAWRQIRNTEAFF	TGTGCCTGGAGGCAAATCAGGAACACTGAAGCTTTCTTT
TRBV19	TRBJ1-1	-	few	CASSPAGQTEAFF	TGTGCCAGTAGTCCTGCCGGGCAGACTGAAGCTTTCTTT
TRBV7-9	TRBJ1-2	-	-	CASSLDAGVGYGYTF	TGTGCCAGCAGCTTAGACGCAGGGGTCGGCTATGGCTACACCTTC
TRBV7-2	TRBJ2-7	-	-	CASSLGWGNYEQYF	TGTGCCAGCAGCTTAGGTTGGGGAAACTACGAGCAGTACTTC
TRBV21-1	TRBJ2-7	-	-	CASSKGTSGSARWGYEQYF	TGTGCCAGCAGCAAAGGGACTAGCGGTTCCGCCCGATGGGGTTACGAGCAGTACTTC
TRBV7-2	TRBJ1-2	-	-	CASSLVTSGKANYGYTF	TGTGCCAGCAGCTTAGTTACTTCTGGGAAAGCTAACTATGGCTACACCTTC
TRBV10-3	TRBJ1-2	-	-	CAISESKDLVPPDNPYGYTF	TGTGCCATCAGTGAGTCGAAGGATTTAGTACCACCCGACAATCCTTATGGCTACACCTTC
TRBV4-1	TRBJ2-1	-	-	CASTPDAVGEQFF	TGCGCCAGTACCCCTGATGCGGTGGGTGAGCAGTTCTTC
TRBV19	TRBJ1-1	-	-	CASSIGLMNTEAFF	TGTGCCAGTAGTATTGGACTCATGAACACTGAAGCTTTCTTT
TRBV18	TRBJ1-1	TRBD1	-	CASSRPGQGRTEAFF	TGTGCCAGCTCACGCCCGGGACAGGGAAGGACTGAAGCTTTCTTT
TRBV18	TRBJ2-7	TRBD1	once	CASSPLTGGNSYEQYF	TGTGCCAGCTCACCACTGACAGGGGGCAACTCCTACGAGCAGTACTTC
TRBV5-4	TRBJ1-2	TRBD1	-	CASSGTGFGYGYTF	TGTGCCAGCAGCGGGACAGGGTTCGGCTATGGCTACACCTTC
TRBV6-5	TRBJ2-7	TRBD2	-	CASSYSGGGLALEQYF	TGTGCCAGCAGTTACTCCGGAGGGGGACTAGCGCTCGAGCAGTACTTC
TRBV9	TRBJ1-2	-	-	CASSSSGYGYTF	TGTGCCAGCAGCTCATCAGGGTACGGCTACACCTTC
TRBV6-1	TRBJ1-2	-	-	CASSETPLDRLGYTF	TGTGCCAGCAGTGAGACCCCTTTAGACAGGCTTGGCTACACCTTC
TRBV15	TRBJ1-2	-	once	CATSRDLASNYGYTF	TGTGCCACCAGCAGAGATCTTGCCAGTAACTATGGCTACACCTTC